The next 9 T cell receptor beta chains were all read from a single sample in a study of OX40 agonist ivuxolimab in advanced cancers. The protocol was immunoSEQ multiplex PCR, while the TCRdb copy is restricted to in-frame clones and leaves out a portion. The table lists fewer than 45,000 clones, approximately 88% of them singletons, with roughly 16% in the top ten. The source material was CD4+ or CD8+ T cells sorted from blood, sampled in a trial of the OX40 agonist ivuxolimab. These receptor sequences come from an adult with an advanced solid tumor such as melanoma, head and neck, liver or kidney cancer.

The rearrangement links TRBV7-9 to TRBJ1-1; D is possibly TRBD1 (5 bases). The CDR3 runs 14 residues. V was trimmed by 6 bases and J by 0 bases, leaving 11 bases between them. The germline V gene has CDR1 SEHNR and CDR2 FQNEAQ (reference sequence). Here the CDR3 reads CASRPGTVNTEAFF. CDR3 in DNA: TGTGCCAGCAGACCCGGGACCGTGAACACTGAAGCTTTCTTT.

Note on this clone: At one end the junction does not follow the germline gene, possibly because of a read error. This sample also contains other DNA sequences that code for the same CDR3. V usage is TRBV30 and J usage is TRBJ2-3, with D hard to call. CDR1 and CDR2 from the germline V gene are GTSNPN and SVGIG (reference sequence). This CDR3 is built from 13 residues. As DNA, the CDR3 is TGTGCCTGGAGTGTACCCGGCACGGATACGCAGTATTTT. Protein sequence: CAWSVPGTDTQYF.

This clone was detected once. The identical CDR3 is also encoded by other nucleotide sequences in the sample. The J gene is TRBJ1-2, the V gene TRBV20-1, with D uncertain. V lost 2 bases, J lost 6 bases, and 4 bases lay in between. CDR1 is DFQATT, CDR2 SNEGSKA, per germline (reference sequence). The CDR3 has 10 residues. CDR3 amino acids: CSARKDGYTF. The CDR3 region has the DNA TGCAGTGCTAGAAAGGATGGCTACACCTTC.

This sequence joins TRBV5-1 and TRBJ2-5; TRBD2 aligns across 12 bases. There are 15 residues in the CDR3. CDR1 SGHRS and CDR2 YFSETQ come from the germline V gene. V was clipped by 7 bases and J by 5 bases; unmatched bases: 9. The chain's CDR3 is CASHSRLAGEETQYF. CDR3 DNA: TGCGCCAGCCATTCTAGACTAGCGGGAGAGGAGACCCAGTACTTC.

This chain uses TRBV7-9 with TRBJ2-7; 8 nucleotides agree with TRBD2. This CDR3 is 14 amino acids long. CDR1 is SEHNR and CDR2 is FQNEAQ in the germline V gene (reference sequence). With V trimmed by 1 base and J by 7 bases, 6 bases remained unmatched. This chain's CDR3 is CASSLDGGVVEQYF. CDR3 nucleotide sequence: TGTGCCAGCAGCTTAGACGGGGGGGTCGTGGAGCAGTACTTC.

This chain joins TRBV27 and TRBJ1-5; D remains unclear. CDR1 and CDR2 (germline): MNHEY, SMNVEV (reference sequence). V was clipped by 5 bases and J by 5 bases, with 13 bases between them. The CDR3 has 14 amino acids. The CDR3 DNA sequence: TGTGCCAGCAGTCACCGGGCGGGTCATCAGCCCCAGCATTTT. Residues: CASSHRAGHQPQHF.

V gene TRBV5-6 combines with J gene TRBJ1-2; the D gene is possibly TRBD1 (5 bases). The germline gives CDR1 SGHDT, CDR2 YYEEEE. The V end was cut by 1 base, the J end by 7 bases, with 11 bases between. The CDR3 runs to 13 residues. CDR3 loop: CASSLNAGSGYTF. The CDR3 DNA reads as TGTGCCAGCAGCTTGAACGCAGGGTCTGGCTACACCTTC.

This sequence joins TRBV5-4 and TRBJ2-7; D unclear. Trimming shortened V by 4 bases and J by 1 base, and 18 bases separated the two germline ends. The CDR3 extends over 16 amino acids. The germline gives CDR1 SGHNT, CDR2 YYREEE (reference sequence). The CDR3 sequence: CASSEWPALRSYEQYF. In nucleotides, the CDR3 is TGTGCCAGCAGCGAGTGGCCAGCCCTAAGGTCCTACGAGCAGTACTTC.

This chain links TRBV13 with TRBJ2-7; no reliable D call. Trimming stripped 0 bases from V and 3 bases from J, with 6 bases between. Per the germline V gene, CDR1 is PRHDT and CDR2 is FYEKMQ (reference sequence). The CDR3 loop spans 13 amino acids. Here the CDR3 DNA reads TGTGCCAGCAGCTTAGGCATTGACTACGAGCAGTACTTC. Translating gives CASSLGIDYEQYF.